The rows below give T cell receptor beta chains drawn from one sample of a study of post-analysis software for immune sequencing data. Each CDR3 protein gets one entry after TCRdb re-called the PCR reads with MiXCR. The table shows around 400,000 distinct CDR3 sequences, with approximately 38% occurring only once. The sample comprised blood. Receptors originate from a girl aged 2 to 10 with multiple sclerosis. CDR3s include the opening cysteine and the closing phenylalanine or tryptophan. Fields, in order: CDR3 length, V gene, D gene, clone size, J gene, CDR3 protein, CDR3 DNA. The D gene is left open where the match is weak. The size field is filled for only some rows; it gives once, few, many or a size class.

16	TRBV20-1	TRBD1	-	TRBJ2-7	CSAQLQGAPGSDEQYF	TGCAGTGCCCAGCTCCAGGGGGCGCCGGGGAGCGACGAGCAGTACTTC
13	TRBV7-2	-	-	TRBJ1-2	CASSQRNRLSYTF	TGTGCCAGCTCCCAGCGTAACAGGTTGAGCTACACCTTC
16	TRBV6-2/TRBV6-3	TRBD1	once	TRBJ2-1	CASSSIQGDTYNEQFF	TGTGCCAGCAGTTCCATCCAGGGGGACACCTACAATGAGCAGTTCTTC
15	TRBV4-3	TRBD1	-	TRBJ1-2	CASSQDWTGADGYTF	TGCGCCAGCAGCCAGGACTGGACAGGGGCGGATGGCTACACCTTC
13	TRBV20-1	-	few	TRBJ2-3	CSARESGPDTQYF	TGCAGTGCTAGAGAGTCTGGTCCAGATACGCAGTATTTT
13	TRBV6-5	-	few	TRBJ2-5	CASRKLGTETQYF	TGTGCCAGCAGAAAACTAGGGACGGAGACCCAGTACTTC
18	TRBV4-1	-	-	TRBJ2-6	CASSRTGLLPSGANVLTF	TGCGCCAGCAGCCGAACAGGACTGTTGCCCTCTGGGGCCAACGTCCTGACTTTC
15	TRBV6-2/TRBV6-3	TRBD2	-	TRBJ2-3	CASRRPGLAGGTQYF	TGTGCCAGCAGACGACCGGGACTAGCGGGAGGAACGCAGTATTTT
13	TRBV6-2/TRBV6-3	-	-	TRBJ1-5	CASQDRYNQPQHF	TGTGCCAGCCAAGACAGGTACAATCAGCCCCAGCATTTT
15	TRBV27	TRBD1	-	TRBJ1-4	CASSRWTGGNEKLFF	TGTGCCAGCAGTCGCTGGACAGGGGGAAATGAAAAACTGTTTTTT
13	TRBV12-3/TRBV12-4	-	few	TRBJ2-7	CASSLDGPYEQYF	TGTGCCAGCAGTTTGGATGGACCCTACGAGCAGTACTTC
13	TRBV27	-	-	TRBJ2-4	CASSLSKGGEQYF	TGTGCCAGCAGTTTATCGAAGGGCGGGGAGCAGTACTTC
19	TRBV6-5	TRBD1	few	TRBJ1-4	CASSYSIVASGTAREKLFF	TGTGCCAGCAGTTACTCGATAGTAGCAAGCGGGACAGCCCGAGAAAAACTGTTTTTT
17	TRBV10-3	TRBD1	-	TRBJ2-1	CAISEPIDRDPYNEQFF	TGTGCCATCAGTGAGCCGATAGACAGGGATCCCTACAATGAGCAGTTCTTC
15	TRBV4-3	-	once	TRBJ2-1	CASSPAPNLLNEQFF	TGCGCCAGCAGCCCAGCGCCTAATCTCCTGAATGAGCAGTTCTTC
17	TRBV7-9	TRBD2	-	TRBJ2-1	CASSLRPAGGTYNEQFF	TGTGCCAGCAGCCTCCGGCCGGCGGGGGGCACATACAATGAGCAGTTCTTC
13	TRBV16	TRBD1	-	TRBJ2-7	CASSLGAGGEQYF	TGTGCCAGCAGCCTCGGGGCAGGGGGCGAGCAGTACTTC
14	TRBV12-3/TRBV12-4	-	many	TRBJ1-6	CASSIGQSNSPLHF	TGTGCCAGCAGTATCGGACAGTCGAATTCACCCCTCCACTTT
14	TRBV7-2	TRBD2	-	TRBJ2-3	CASSPIPLADTQYF	TGTGCCAGCAGCCCCATCCCACTAGCGGATACGCAGTATTTT
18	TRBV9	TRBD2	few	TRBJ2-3	CASSVPRGGYTGADTQYF	TGTGCCAGCAGCGTCCCCCGCGGGGGGTACACGGGGGCAGATACGCAGTATTTT